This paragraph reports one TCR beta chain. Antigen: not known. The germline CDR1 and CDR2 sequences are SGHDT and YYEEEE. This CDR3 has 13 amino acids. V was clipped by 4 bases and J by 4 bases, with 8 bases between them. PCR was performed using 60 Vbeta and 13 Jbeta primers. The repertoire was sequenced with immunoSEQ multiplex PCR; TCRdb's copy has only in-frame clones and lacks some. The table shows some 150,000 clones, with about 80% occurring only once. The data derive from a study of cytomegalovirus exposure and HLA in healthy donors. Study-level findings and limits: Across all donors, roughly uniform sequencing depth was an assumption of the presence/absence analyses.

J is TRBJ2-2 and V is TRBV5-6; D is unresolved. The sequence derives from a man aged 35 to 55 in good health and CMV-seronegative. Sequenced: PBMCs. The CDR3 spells CASSKTSTGELFF. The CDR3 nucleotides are TGTGCCAGCAGCAAAACAAGCACCGGGGAGCTGTTTTTT.